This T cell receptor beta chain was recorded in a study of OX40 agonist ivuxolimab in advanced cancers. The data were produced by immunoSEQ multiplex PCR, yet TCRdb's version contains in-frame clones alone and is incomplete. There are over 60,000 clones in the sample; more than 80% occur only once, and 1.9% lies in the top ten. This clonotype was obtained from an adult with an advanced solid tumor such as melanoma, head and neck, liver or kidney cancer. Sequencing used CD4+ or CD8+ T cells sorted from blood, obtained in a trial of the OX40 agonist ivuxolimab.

The CDR3, as DNA: TGTGCCAGCAGCCCCAGACTAGCGGGAGGCCTAACAGATACGCAGTATTTT. This sequence encodes CASSPRLAGGLTDTQYF. The rearrangement links TRBV11-3 to TRBJ2-3; 13 positions agree with TRBD2. Per the germline V gene, CDR1 is SGHNT and CDR2 is YENEEA. V lost 5 bases, J lost 3 bases, and 8 bases stayed unmatched. The CDR3 loop spans 17 amino acids. The full variable domain, in which reference TRBV11-3 and TRBJ2-3 provide the parts outside the CDR3, is EAGVVQSPRYKIIEKKQPVAFWCNPISGHNTLYWYLQNLGQGPELLIRYENEEAVDDSQLPKDRFSAERLKGVDSTLKIQPAELGDSAVYLCASSPRLAGGLTDTQYFGPGTRLTVL.